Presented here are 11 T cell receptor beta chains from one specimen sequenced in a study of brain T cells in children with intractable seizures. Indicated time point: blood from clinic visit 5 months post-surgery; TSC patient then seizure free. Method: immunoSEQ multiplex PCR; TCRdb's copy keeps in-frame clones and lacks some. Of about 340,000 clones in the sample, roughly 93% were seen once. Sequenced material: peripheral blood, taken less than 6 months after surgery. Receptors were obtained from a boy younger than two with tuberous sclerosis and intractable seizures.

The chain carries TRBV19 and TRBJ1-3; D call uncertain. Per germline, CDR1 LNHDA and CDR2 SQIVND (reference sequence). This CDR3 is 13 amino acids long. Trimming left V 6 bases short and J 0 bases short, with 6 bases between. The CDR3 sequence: CASRAGSGNTIYF. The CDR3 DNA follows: TGTGCCAGTAGAGCGGGCTCTGGAAACACCATATATTTT.

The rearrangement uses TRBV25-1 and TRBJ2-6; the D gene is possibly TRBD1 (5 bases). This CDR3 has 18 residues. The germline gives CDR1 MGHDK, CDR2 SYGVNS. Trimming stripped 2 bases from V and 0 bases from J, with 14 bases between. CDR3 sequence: CASSESQGAFSGANVLTF. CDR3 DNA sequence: TGTGCCAGCAGTGAAAGTCAGGGCGCCTTCTCTGGGGCCAACGTCCTGACTTTC.

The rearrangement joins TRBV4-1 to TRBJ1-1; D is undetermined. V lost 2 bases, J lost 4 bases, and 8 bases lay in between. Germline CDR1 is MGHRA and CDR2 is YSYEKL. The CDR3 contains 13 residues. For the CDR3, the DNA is TGCGCCAGCAGCCAAAAGTTGAGCACTGAAGCTTTCTTT. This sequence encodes CASSQKLSTEAFF.

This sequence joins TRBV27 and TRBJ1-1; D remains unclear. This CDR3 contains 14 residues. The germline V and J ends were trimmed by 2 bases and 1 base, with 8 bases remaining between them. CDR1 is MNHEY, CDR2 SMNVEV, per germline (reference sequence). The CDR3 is CASSLHSRNTEAFF. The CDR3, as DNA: TGTGCCAGCAGTTTACACAGCCGGAACACTGAAGCTTTCTTT.

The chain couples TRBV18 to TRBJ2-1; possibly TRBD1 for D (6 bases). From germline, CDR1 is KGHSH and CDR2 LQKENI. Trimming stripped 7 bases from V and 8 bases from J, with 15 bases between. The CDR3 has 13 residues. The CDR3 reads CASWAGTSDEQFF. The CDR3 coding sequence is TGTGCCAGCTGGGCCGGGACATCGGATGAGCAGTTCTTC.

The CDR3, as DNA: TGTGCCACCGCAAGGGGGAGTAGCACAGATACGCAGTATTTT. This gives the protein CATARGSSTDTQYF. The chain combines TRBV19 with TRBJ2-3; D might be TRBD1 (6 bases). The V gene's germline CDR1 is LNHDA and CDR2 SQIVND (reference sequence). The CDR3 covers 14 residues. Trimming took off 10 bases at V and 0 bases at J, with 14 bases between the two ends.

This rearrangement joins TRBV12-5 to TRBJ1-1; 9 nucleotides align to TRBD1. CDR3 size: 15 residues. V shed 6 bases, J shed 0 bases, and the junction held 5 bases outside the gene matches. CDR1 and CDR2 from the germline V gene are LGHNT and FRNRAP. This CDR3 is CASGRTGEMNTEAFF. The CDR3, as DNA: TGTGCTAGTGGGCGGACAGGGGAAATGAACACTGAAGCTTTCTTT.

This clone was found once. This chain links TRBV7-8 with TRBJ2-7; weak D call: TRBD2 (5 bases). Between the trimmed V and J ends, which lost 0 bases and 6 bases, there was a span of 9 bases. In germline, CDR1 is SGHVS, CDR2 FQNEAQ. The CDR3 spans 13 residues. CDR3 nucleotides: TGTGCCAGCAGCTTAGCGGAGGAGATCGAGCAGTACTTC. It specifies CASSLAEEIEQYF.

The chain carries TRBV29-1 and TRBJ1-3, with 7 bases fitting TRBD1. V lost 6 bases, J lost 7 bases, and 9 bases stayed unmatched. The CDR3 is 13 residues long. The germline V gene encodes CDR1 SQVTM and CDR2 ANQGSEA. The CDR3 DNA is TGCAGCGTCTTGACAGGGTACAGTAACACCATATATTTT. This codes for CSVLTGYSNTIYF.

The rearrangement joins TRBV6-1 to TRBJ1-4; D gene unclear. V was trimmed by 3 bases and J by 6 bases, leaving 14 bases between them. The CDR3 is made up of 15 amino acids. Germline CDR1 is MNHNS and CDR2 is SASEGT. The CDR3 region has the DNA TGTGCCAGCAGTGATACCGGCTCGGGAGATGAAAAACTGTTTTTT. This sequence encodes CASSDTGSGDEKLFF.

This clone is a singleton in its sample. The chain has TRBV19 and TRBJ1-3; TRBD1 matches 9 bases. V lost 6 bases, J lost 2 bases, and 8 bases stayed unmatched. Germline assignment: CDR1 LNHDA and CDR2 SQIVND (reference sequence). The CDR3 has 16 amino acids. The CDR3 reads CASRGTGLKAGNTIYF. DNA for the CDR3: TGTGCCAGTAGGGGGACAGGGTTAAAAGCTGGAAACACCATATATTTT.